These 24 T cell receptor beta chains originate from one sample sequenced in a study of T-cell reconstitution after alpha-beta-depleted transplantation in children. During its preparation, the TCRbeta library received unique molecular identifiers. MiXCR, applied by TCRdb to the PCR reads, yields one record per CDR3 protein. This table has 700,000 to 950,000 distinct CDR3 sequences, roughly 16% appearing once. Sequenced here: PBMCs, mostly from graft donor cells, sampled 360 days after TCRalphabeta/CD19-depleted stem cell transplant. These receptors all stem from a male patient under 18 who had a stem cell transplant for acute lymphoblastic leukemia, so the T cells may come from the graft donor.

CDR3 nucleotide sequence: TGCGCCAGCAGCCAAGTATCCAGCGGGGTGTACAATGAGCAGTTCTTC. Its protein is CASSQVSSGVYNEQFF. The rearrangement links TRBV4-1 to TRBJ2-1; 7 positions match TRBD2. The CDR3 sequence is 16 residues long. The germline CDR1 and CDR2 sequences are MGHRA and YSYEKL. Losses at the gene ends were 1 base for V and 4 bases for J; bases not matched to a gene: 7.

This clonotype has only a few counts. The J gene is TRBJ2-3, the V gene TRBV6-1, with D uncertain. Trimming stripped 8 bases from V and 0 bases from J, with 12 bases between. This CDR3 is 14 amino acids long. CDR1 and CDR2 (germline): MNHNS, SASEGT. The CDR3 spells CASSWDHSTDTQYF. CDR3 bases: TGTGCCAGCTCCTGGGATCACAGCACAGATACGCAGTATTTT.

A few counts support this clonotype. The J gene is TRBJ2-7, the V gene TRBV5-1; D gene uncertain. V was pared by 1 base and J by 5 bases, with 16 bases between. Germline lookup yields CDR1 SGHRS and CDR2 YFSETQ. The CDR3 has 15 residues. The CDR3 DNA reads TGCGCCAGCAGCTTGAGGCTGCCCTCCTACCACGAGCAGTACTTC. Residues: CASSLRLPSYHEQYF.

The chain carries TRBV4-1 and TRBJ2-7, with TRBD2 matching over 9 bases. CDR1 MGHRA and CDR2 YSYEKL come from the germline V gene. V was clipped by 5 bases and J by 0 bases; unmatched bases: 17. This CDR3 region has 19 residues. This CDR3 reads CASSNLMGSGSRPSYEQYF. CDR3 nucleotide sequence: TGCGCCAGCAGCAACCTAATGGGTAGCGGGAGTCGCCCCTCCTACGAGCAGTACTTC.

The J gene is TRBJ2-3, the V gene TRBV3-1; 11 bases are shared with TRBD2. V gave up 3 bases and J gave up 4 bases; unmatched junction bases: 9. The CDR3 has 17 amino acids. Looked up from germline, CDR1 is LGHDT and CDR2 is YNNKEL (reference sequence). CDR3 nucleotides: TGTGCCAGCAGCCAGGGGACTAGCGGATTTATGGCAGATACGCAGTATTTT. Amino acid sequence: CASSQGTSGFMADTQYF.

This clonotype came up a few times. This sequence joins TRBV19 and TRBJ2-2; D remains ambiguous. The CDR3 length is 15 residues. V shed 1 base and J shed 5 bases, with 11 bases lying between them. Germline lookup yields CDR1 LNHDA and CDR2 SQIVND (reference sequence). Written as DNA, the CDR3 is TGTGCCAGTAGTATAGCCCTAGTTTGGACCGGGGAGCTGTTTTTT. Translation gives CASSIALVWTGELFF. Combining the CDR3 with reference TRBV19 and TRBJ2-2 gives the whole variable domain DGGITQSPKYLFRKEGQNVTLSCEQNLNHDAMYWYRQDPGQGLRLIYYSQIVNDFQKGDIAEGYSVSREKKESFPLTVTSAQKNPTAFYLCASSIALVWTGELFFGEGSRLTVL.

There are many counts of this clonotype. CDR3 bases: TGCAGTGCCCGAAGGGCTAGCGGTAGCTCCTACAATGAGCAGTTCTTC. Protein product: CSARRASGSSYNEQFF. V is TRBV20-1 and J is TRBJ2-1, with 7 bases identical to TRBD2. The CDR3 runs 16 residues. Per the germline V gene, CDR1 is DFQATT and CDR2 is SNEGSKA (reference sequence). V lost 6 bases and J lost 0; bases outside the gene matches: 11.

There are a few counts of this clonotype. This chain links TRBV5-1 with TRBJ2-7; 15 bases match TRBD2. Germline values: CDR1 SGHRS, CDR2 YFSETQ. CDR3 size: 15 residues. The junction had 4 bases not matched to a gene; V was cut back by 5 bases and J by 4 bases. The CDR3 is CASRPGTSGRYEQYF. The CDR3, as DNA: TGCGCCAGCAGACCCGGGACTAGCGGGAGGTACGAGCAGTACTTC.

Only a few counts were recorded for this clonotype. The rearrangement joins TRBV4-1 to TRBJ1-5; D call uncertain. V lost 1 base, J lost 8 bases, and 18 bases lay in between. Germline V lookup: CDR1 MGHRA, CDR2 YSYEKL. This CDR3 has 16 residues. The CDR3 sequence: CASSQGGNPQRKPQHF. DNA of the CDR3: TGCGCCAGCAGCCAAGGGGGAAACCCCCAACGTAAGCCCCAGCATTTT.

The rearrangement links TRBV7-9 to TRBJ2-5; D unresolved. The CDR3 is 12 residues long. Looked up from germline, CDR1 is SEHNR and CDR2 is FQNEAQ (reference sequence). Trimming left V 5 bases short and J 8 bases short, with 12 bases between. CDR3 amino acids: CASSETSLTQYF. The CDR3 DNA follows: TGTGCCAGCAGCGAAACGTCGTTAACCCAGTACTTC.

This clonotype has only a few counts. The rearrangement uses TRBV11-2 and TRBJ2-5; maybe TRBD1 (6 bases). The CDR3 spans 17 residues. Germline V gives CDR1 SGHAT, CDR2 FQNNGV. V was cut by 1 base and J by 3 bases, with 18 bases left in between. As DNA, the CDR3 is TGTGCCAGCAGCTTAGGGCCCGAAACAGGGTTTAAAGAGACCCAGTACTTC. Translating it yields CASSLGPETGFKETQYF.

This clonotype has ten or more counts. The rearrangement links TRBV24-1 to TRBJ2-1, with D tentatively TRBD1 or TRBD2 (6 bases each). The CDR3 has 15 amino acids. Trimming took off 6 bases at V and 7 bases at J, with 18 bases between the two ends. Germline CDR1 is KGHDR and CDR2 is SFDVKD. The CDR3 loop is CATSYQDGGPNEQFF. In nucleotides, the CDR3 is TGTGCCACCAGTTATCAGGACGGGGGCCCAAATGAGCAGTTCTTC.

V and J are TRBV7-7 and TRBJ2-2; possible D gene TRBD2, 5 bases. Trimming removed 1 base from V and 3 bases from J, with 21 bases in between. Germline lookup yields CDR1 SSHAT and CDR2 FNYEAQ (reference sequence). CDR3 length: 19 amino acids. The CDR3 protein is CASSLDEVASKEDTGELFF. CDR3 nucleotide sequence: TGTGCCAGCAGCTTAGACGAGGTAGCTAGCAAGGAGGACACCGGGGAGCTGTTTTTT.

This chain links TRBV24-1 with TRBJ2-7, with D unclear. The CDR3 consists of 15 residues. Germline V gene sequence: CDR1 KGHDR, CDR2 SFDVKD. The V gene lost 2 bases and the J gene lost 0 bases, with 10 bases spanning the gap. The CDR3 bases are TGTGCCACCAGTGATTCTGAGCGTACCTCCTACGAGCAGTACTTC. It encodes CATSDSERTSYEQYF.

In its sample, this clonotype was seen a few times. The chain couples TRBV7-8 to TRBJ2-7, with 14 bases lining up with TRBD2. J was trimmed by 1 base and V by 5 bases; bases with no gene match: 4. The CDR3 contains 16 residues. Germline V CDR1 and CDR2: SGHVS, FQNEAQ. As DNA, the CDR3 is TGTGCCAGCAGCCTCTGGACTAGCGGGAGGTCCTACGAGCAGTACTTC. Amino acid sequence: CASSLWTSGRSYEQYF.

V and J are TRBV5-5 and TRBJ2-2; 7 nucleotides match TRBD1. The CDR3 is 15 residues long. Trimming removed 6 bases from V and 4 bases from J; junction bases left unmatched: 9. The germline V gene has CDR1 SGHKS and CDR2 YYEKEE (reference sequence). The DNA of the CDR3 is TGTGCCAGCATGAGGGACAGTTGGTTCACCGGGGAGCTGTTTTTT. Translation: CASMRDSWFTGELFF.

In this sample, this clonotype turned up many times. This chain links TRBV12-3 or TRBV12-4 with TRBJ1-3; D may be TRBD1 (6 bases). This CDR3 comprises 14 residues. Trimming left V 11 bases short and J 1 base short, with 15 bases between. CDR3: CAAGQLLSGNTIYF. CDR3 sequence (DNA): TGTGCCGCCGGACAGTTGCTATCTGGAAACACCATATATTTT.

The chain combines TRBV7-8 with TRBJ1-5; D uncertain. The CDR3 totals 16 residues. Germline-derived CDR1 and CDR2 are SGHVS and FQNEAQ. Trimming removed 6 bases from V and 4 bases from J, with 19 bases in between. CDR3 sequence: CASSKADRIFNQPQHF. CDR3 bases: TGTGCCAGCAGTAAGGCGGACCGTATTTTTAATCAGCCCCAGCATTTT.

Ten or more counts support this clonotype. The CDR3 region is CASNMDPYQETQYF. DNA of the CDR3: TGTGCCAGCAACATGGACCCATATCAAGAGACCCAGTACTTC. The J gene is TRBJ2-5, the V gene TRBV9; no clear D. The CDR3 sequence is 14 residues long. V was cut by 6 bases and J by 2 bases, with 14 bases left in between. Germline assignment: CDR1 SGDLS and CDR2 YYNGEE.

The V gene is TRBV20-1, the J gene TRBJ2-1; weak D call: TRBD2 (6 bases). Between the trimmed V and J ends, which lost 0 bases and 2 bases, there was a span of 14 bases. Looked up from germline, CDR1 is DFQATT and CDR2 is SNEGSKA (reference sequence). The CDR3 is made up of 16 amino acids. CDR3 loop: CSARDRRLATYNEQFF. CDR3 sequence (DNA): TGCAGTGCTAGAGATCGAAGGCTAGCGACCTACAATGAGCAGTTCTTC.

The chain employs TRBV2 and TRBJ2-4; 7 nucleotides agree with TRBD1. CDR1 is SNHLY, CDR2 FYNNEI, per germline. With 0 bases clipped from V and 3 bases from J, the junction kept 2 bases outside the gene matches. The CDR3 runs 15 residues. This CDR3 is CASSEAGGLKNIQYF. The CDR3 region has the DNA TGTGCCAGCAGTGAAGCAGGGGGCCTCAAAAACATTCAGTACTTC.

This clonotype was seen a few times. The chain recombines TRBV10-3 with TRBJ2-5; the D is unclear. Per the germline V gene, CDR1 is ENHRY and CDR2 is SYGVKD. Trimming took 9 bases from V and 6 from J, leaving 20 bases between them. This CDR3 contains 14 residues. CDR3 DNA sequence: TGTGCCATTGCACCAGTTGGGGTCGGGCAGACCCAGTACTTC. Its protein product is CAIAPVGVGQTQYF.

The chain employs TRBV5-1 and TRBJ2-7; TRBD1 agrees at 9 bases. This CDR3 region has 16 residues. In germline, CDR1 is SGHRS, CDR2 YFSETQ. The J segment lost 4 bases and the V segment lost 4 bases, leaving 12 bases of the junction unmatched. CDR3 in amino acids: CASSGGPGQGLYEQYF. In nucleotides, the CDR3 is TGCGCCAGCAGCGGAGGTCCAGGACAGGGGTTGTACGAGCAGTACTTC.

This clonotype came up a few times. The chain recombines TRBV5-1 with TRBJ1-1, with 10 bases fitting TRBD1. The V segment lost 0 bases and the J segment 2 bases; nucleotides outside the gene matches: 7. Germline CDR1 is SGHRS and CDR2 is YFSETQ. This CDR3 comprises 17 residues. CDR3 residues: CASSLGTGGRFNTEAFF. The DNA for the CDR3 is TGCGCCAGCAGCTTGGGGACAGGGGGAAGATTTAACACTGAAGCTTTCTTT.